This record covers a single TCR beta chain. CDR1 and CDR2 (germline): MNHEY, SVGAGI. The CDR3 has 17 residues. V was clipped by 0 bases and J by 0 bases, with 11 bases between them. The data were obtained in a study of blood T cells in healthy people across ages. Then a second PCR, running roughly 7 to 11 cycles, was carried out with a sample-barcoded 5' primer and a J-beta primer mix. TCRdb processed the 5' RACE reads anew with MiXCR; each CDR3 protein has one entry. Found here are around 1,500,000 distinct CDR3 sequences, 25% to 30% of them singletons; the top ten hold roughly 8%. This TCR was recovered from a young woman in good health. The specimen was blood. The V gene is TRBV6-5, the J gene TRBJ1-4; the D is unclear. The CDR3 sequence: CASSYSRARATNEKLFF. DNA for the CDR3: TGTGCCAGCAGTTACTCGAGGGCACGCGCAACTAATGAAAAACTGTTTTTT.